This T cell receptor beta chain stems from a study of early T cells in non-severe SARS-CoV-2 infection. Study information: Unsorted whole-blood RNA was sequenced in bulk, leaving chains unpaired.

Unique molecular identifiers (one per individual cDNA molecule) were attached. TCRdb re-analysed the 5' RACE reads in MiXCR, keeping a single row per CDR3 protein. The sample shows 75,000 to 100,000 distinct CDR3 sequences, 15% to 20% of them seen only once. This clonotype has just a few counts. This CDR3 is built from 12 residues. Per the germline V gene, CDR1 is MNHNY and CDR2 is SVGAGI (reference sequence). Trimming pared 7 bases from V and 0 bases from J, leaving 6 bases between. The chain joins TRBV6-6 to TRBJ1-2; no clear D. Sequenced: whole blood. This clonotype originated in an adult who was a healthcare worker with PCR-confirmed SARS-CoV-2 infection or an uninfected control (not recorded which). As DNA, the CDR3 is TGTGCCAGCACCAGAGCTAACTATGGCTACACCTTC. This gives the protein CASTRANYGYTF.